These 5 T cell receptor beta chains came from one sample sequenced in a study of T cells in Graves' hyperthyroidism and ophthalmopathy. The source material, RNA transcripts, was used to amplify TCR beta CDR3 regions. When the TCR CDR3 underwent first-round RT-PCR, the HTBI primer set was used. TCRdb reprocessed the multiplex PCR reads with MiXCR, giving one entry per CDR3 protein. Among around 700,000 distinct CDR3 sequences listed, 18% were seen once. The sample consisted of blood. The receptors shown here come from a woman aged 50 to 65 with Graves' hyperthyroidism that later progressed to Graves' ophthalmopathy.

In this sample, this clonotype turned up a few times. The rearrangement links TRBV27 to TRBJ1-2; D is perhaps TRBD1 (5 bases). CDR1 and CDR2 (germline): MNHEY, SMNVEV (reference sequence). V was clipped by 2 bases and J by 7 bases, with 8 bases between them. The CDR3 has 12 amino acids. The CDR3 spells CASSLSGAGYTF. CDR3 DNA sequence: TGTGCCAGCAGTTTAAGTGGGGCTGGCTACACCTTC.

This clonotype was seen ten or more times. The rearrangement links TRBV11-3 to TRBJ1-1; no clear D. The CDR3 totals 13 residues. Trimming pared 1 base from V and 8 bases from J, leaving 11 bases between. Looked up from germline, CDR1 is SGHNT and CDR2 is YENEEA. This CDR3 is CASSLVPVAEAFF. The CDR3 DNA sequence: TGTGCCAGCAGCTTAGTCCCCGTGGCGGAAGCTTTCTTT.

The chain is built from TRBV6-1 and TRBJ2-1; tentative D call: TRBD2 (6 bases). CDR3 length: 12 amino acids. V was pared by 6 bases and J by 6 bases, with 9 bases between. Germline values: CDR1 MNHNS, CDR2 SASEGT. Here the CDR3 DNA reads TGTGCCAGCAGGCGGGACCGCAATGAGCAGTTCTTC. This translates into CASRRDRNEQFF.

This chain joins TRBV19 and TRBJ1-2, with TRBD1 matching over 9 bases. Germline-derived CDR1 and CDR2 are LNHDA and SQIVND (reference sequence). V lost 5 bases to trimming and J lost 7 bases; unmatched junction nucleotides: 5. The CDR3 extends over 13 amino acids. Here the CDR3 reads CASSSGQGFGYTF. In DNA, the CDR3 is TGTGCCAGTAGTTCCGGACAGGGGTTTGGCTACACCTTC. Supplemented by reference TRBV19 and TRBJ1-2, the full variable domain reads DGGITQSPKYLFRKEGQNVTLSCEQNLNHDAMYWYRQDPGQGLRLIYYSQIVNDFQKGDIAEGYSVSREKKESFPLTVTSAQKNPTAFYLCASSSGQGFGYTFGSGTRLTVV.

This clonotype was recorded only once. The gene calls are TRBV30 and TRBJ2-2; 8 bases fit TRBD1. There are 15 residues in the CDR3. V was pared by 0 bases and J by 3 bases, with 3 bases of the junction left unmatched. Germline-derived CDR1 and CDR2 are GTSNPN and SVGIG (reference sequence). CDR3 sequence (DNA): TGTGCCTGGAGTGTACAGGGGGTCGACACCGGGGAGCTGTTTTTT. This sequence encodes CAWSVQGVDTGELFF.